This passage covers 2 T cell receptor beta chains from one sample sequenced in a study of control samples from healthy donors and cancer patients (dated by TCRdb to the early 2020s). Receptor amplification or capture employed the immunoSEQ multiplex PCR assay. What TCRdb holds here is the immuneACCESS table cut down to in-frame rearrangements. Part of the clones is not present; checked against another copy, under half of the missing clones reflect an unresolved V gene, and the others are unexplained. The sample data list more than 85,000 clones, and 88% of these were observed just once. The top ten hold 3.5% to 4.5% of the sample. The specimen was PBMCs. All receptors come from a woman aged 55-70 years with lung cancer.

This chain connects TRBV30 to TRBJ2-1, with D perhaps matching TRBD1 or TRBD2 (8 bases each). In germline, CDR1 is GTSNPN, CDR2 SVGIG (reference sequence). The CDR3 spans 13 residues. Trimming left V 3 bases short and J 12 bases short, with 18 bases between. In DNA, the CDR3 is TGTGCCTGGAGCCCGCAGGGGGCGGGGGGGCAGTTCTTC. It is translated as CAWSPQGAGGQFF.

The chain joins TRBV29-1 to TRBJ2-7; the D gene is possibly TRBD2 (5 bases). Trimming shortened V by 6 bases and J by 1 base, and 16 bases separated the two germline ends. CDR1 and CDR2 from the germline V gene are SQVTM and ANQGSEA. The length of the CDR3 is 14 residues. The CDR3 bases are TGCAGCGTCCTAGCTCACGGAAGGTCCTACGAGCAGTACTTC. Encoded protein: CSVLAHGRSYEQYF.